The present entry profiles one T cell receptor (beta chain) with its context. The repertoire was sequenced with immunoSEQ multiplex PCR; TCRdb's copy has only in-frame clones and lacks some. This sample yields about 32,000 clones, of which about 93% are seen a single time; 0.35% to 0.5% belongs to the top ten. The sample is drawn from a study of T cell changes during pregnancy in multiple sclerosis. Per the germline V gene, CDR1 is SGHRS and CDR2 is YFSETQ. Trimming at V came to 0 bases and at J to 2 bases, leaving 7 bases not matched to a gene. This CDR3 is built from 16 residues. This TCR derives from a female donor with multiple sclerosis, enrolled in a pregnancy study. The sample here was CD4+ T cells from peripheral blood mononuclear cells, taken in the second trimester of pregnancy. The chain has TRBV5-1 and TRBJ2-7; the match to TRBD1 covers 8 bases. The CDR3 region has the DNA TGCGCCAGCAGCTTGGCTGCCAGGGGGCCCACCTACGAGCAGTACTTC. Amino acid sequence: CASSLAARGPTYEQYF.